This paragraph reports one TCR beta chain. CDR1 is LGHNA, CDR2 YSLEER, per germline. The V and J ends lost 0 bases and 2 bases respectively, with 11 bases between them. CDR3 length equals 15 residues. Researchers ran the PCR with 60 Vbeta and 13 Jbeta primers. Clones were read by immunoSEQ multiplex PCR, and TCRdb kept only the in-frame ones, dropping some. Of 84,000 or so clones in the sample, around four fifths were seen once. The sample comes from a study of cytomegalovirus exposure and HLA in healthy donors. The TCR was taken from a boy aged 5-17 years in good health and CMV-seronegative. The J gene is TRBJ2-7, the V gene TRBV4-3; D is unclear. The sequenced material came from PBMCs. The CDR3 is CASSQDRVNPYEQYF. CDR3 nucleotides: TGCGCCAGCAGCCAAGATCGGGTTAACCCCTACGAGCAGTACTTC.